One sample yielded the 8 T cell receptor beta chains listed below, sequenced in a study of blood T cell repertoires in COVID-19 (dated by TCRdb to about 2020). Library preparation was by the immunoSEQ multiplex PCR assay. TCRdb carries this immuneACCESS record with in-frame sequences only. Its versions omit some clonotypes, under half of them owing to an unresolved V gene in the studies checked, with the rest unexplained. The table for this sample lists roughly 51,000 clones; approximately 90% of them were counted only once. The top ten clonotypes cover roughly 7% of the sample. Sequencing was carried out using peripheral blood. These receptors were collected from a woman aged 55-75 years with active or convalescent COVID-19.

The chain is built from TRBV4-2 and TRBJ1-5; 8 bases are a match to TRBD1. This CDR3 spans 17 amino acids. V lost 3 bases to trimming and J lost 2 bases; unmatched junction nucleotides: 9. Germline CDR1 reads LGHNA; CDR2 reads YNFKEQ. CDR3: CASSQAQGANGNQPQHF. CDR3 nucleotides: TGTGCCAGCAGCCAGGCTCAGGGGGCGAATGGCAATCAGCCCCAGCATTTT.

This chain uses TRBV3-1 (or the pseudogene TRBV3-2) with TRBJ1-3, with TRBD1 matching over 7 bases. The J segment lost 8 bases and the V segment lost 0 bases, leaving 10 bases of the junction unmatched. Germline values: CDR1 LGHDT, CDR2 YNNKEL (reference sequence). The CDR3 has 16 residues. As DNA, the CDR3 is TGTGCCAGCAGCCAAGACTACAGGGGAATAGGAGACACCATATATTTT. Amino acids: CASSQDYRGIGDTIYF.

The V call is TRBV28, the J call TRBJ2-2; TRBD1 agrees at 9 bases. The CDR3 has 14 residues. The V and J ends lost 5 bases and 3 bases, in that order; junction bases with no gene match: 1. Germline V gene sequence: CDR1 MDHEN, CDR2 SYDVKM. The DNA for the CDR3 is TGTGCCAGCAGTAGGACAGGGGACACCGGGGAGCTGTTTTTT. Protein sequence: CASSRTGDTGELFF.

This chain's CDR3 is CASKRGASGSWDNEQFF. In DNA, the CDR3 is TGTGCCAGCAAACGAGGGGCTAGCGGGAGTTGGGACAATGAGCAGTTCTTC. The chain uses TRBV28 and TRBJ2-1, with 10 bases lining up with TRBD2. V lost 7 bases and J lost 5; bases outside the gene matches: 14. Germline values: CDR1 MDHEN, CDR2 SYDVKM. This CDR3 contains 17 residues. The variable domain in full, with the rest retrieved from reference TRBV28 and TRBJ2-1, is DVKVTQSSRYLVKRTGEKVFLECVQDMDHENMFWYRQDPGLGLRLIYFSYDVKMKEKGDIPEGYSVSREKKERFSLILESASTNQTSMYLCASKRGASGSWDNEQFFGPGTRLTVL.

This rearrangement joins TRBV7-9 to TRBJ2-7; D is perhaps TRBD1 (6 bases). This CDR3 comprises 14 residues. Trimming stripped 2 bases from V and 4 bases from J, with 12 bases between. From germline, CDR1 is SEHNR and CDR2 FQNEAQ (reference sequence). CDR3 sequence (DNA): TGTGCCAGCAGCTTACCACAGGGTAATTACGAGCAGTACTTC. Residues: CASSLPQGNYEQYF.

The genes are TRBV27 and TRBJ2-6, with D possibly being TRBD1 (5 bases). CDR3 length: 15 residues. Trimming cost V 5 bases and J 0 bases, with 8 bases left between them. Germline CDR1 is MNHEY and CDR2 is SMNVEV (reference sequence). CDR3 nucleotides: TGTGCCAGCAGTGGGGCGGTCTCTGGGGCCAACGTCCTGACTTTC. The encoded protein is CASSGAVSGANVLTF.

This clone occurred a few times. The V call is TRBV6-9, the J call TRBJ1-6; 9 bases fit TRBD1. V lost 7 bases and J lost 8; bases outside the gene matches: 9. The CDR3 runs 15 residues. Per germline, CDR1 MNHGY and CDR2 SVAAGI. Here the CDR3 reads CASTRTGAQDSPLHF. The CDR3 bases are TGTGCCAGCACCCGGACAGGGGCACAGGATTCACCCCTCCACTTT.

The chain uses TRBV29-1 and TRBJ2-3, with D possibly being TRBD2 (6 bases). V lost 4 bases to trimming and J lost 7 bases, with 18 bases between them. The CDR3 extends over 14 amino acids. Germline CDR1 is SQVTM and CDR2 is ANQGSEA. This chain's CDR3 is CSVGSAGRIYTQYF. In DNA, the CDR3 is TGCAGCGTTGGATCAGCGGGTCGCATTTATACGCAGTATTTT.